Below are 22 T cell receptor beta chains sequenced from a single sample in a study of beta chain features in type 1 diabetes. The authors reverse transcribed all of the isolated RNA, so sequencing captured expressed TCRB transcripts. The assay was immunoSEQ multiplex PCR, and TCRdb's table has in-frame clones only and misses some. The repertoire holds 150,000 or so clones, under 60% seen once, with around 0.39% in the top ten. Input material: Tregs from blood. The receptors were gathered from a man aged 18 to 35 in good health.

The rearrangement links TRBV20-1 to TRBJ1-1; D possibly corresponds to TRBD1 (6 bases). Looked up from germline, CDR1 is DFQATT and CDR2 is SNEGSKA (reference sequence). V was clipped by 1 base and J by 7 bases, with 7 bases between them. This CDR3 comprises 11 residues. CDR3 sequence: CSARADSEAFF. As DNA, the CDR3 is TGCAGTGCTAGAGCGGACAGTGAAGCTTTCTTT.

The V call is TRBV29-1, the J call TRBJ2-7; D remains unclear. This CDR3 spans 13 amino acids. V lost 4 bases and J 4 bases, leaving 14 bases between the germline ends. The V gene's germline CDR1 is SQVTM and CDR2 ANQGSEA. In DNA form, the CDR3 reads TGCAGCGTTGCTTCTCTCAGATCATACGAGCAGTACTTC. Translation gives CSVASLRSYEQYF.

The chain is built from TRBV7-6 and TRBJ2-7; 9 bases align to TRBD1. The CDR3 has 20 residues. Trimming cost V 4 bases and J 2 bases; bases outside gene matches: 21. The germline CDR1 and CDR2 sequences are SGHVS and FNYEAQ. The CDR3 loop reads CASSSGPLKGWTGAAYEQYF. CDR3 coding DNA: TGTGCCAGCAGCTCGGGGCCCCTAAAGGGGTGGACAGGGGCTGCCTACGAGCAGTACTTC.

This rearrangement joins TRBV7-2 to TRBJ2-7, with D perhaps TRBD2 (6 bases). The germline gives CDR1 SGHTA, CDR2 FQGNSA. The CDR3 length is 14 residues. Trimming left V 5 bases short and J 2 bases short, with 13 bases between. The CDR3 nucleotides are TGTGCCAGCAGCCCCGGGACTCAGACCTACGAGCAGTACTTC. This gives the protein CASSPGTQTYEQYF.

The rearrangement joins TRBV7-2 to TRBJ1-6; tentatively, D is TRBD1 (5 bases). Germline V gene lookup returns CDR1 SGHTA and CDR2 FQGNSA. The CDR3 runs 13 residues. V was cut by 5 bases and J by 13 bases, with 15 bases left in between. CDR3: CASSGAGGTPLHF. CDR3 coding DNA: TGTGCCAGCAGCGGAGCCGGGGGAACTCCCCTCCACTTT.

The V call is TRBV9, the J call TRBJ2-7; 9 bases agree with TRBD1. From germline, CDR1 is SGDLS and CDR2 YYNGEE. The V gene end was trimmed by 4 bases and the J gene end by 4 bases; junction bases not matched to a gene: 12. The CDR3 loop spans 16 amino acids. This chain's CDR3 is CASSPHSGTGLYEQYF. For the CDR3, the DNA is TGTGCCAGCAGCCCTCACTCCGGGACAGGGCTGTACGAGCAGTACTTC.

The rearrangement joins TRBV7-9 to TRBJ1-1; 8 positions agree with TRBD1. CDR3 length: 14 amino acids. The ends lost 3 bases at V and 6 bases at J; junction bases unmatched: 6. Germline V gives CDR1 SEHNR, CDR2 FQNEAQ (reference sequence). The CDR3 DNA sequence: TGTGCCAGCAGCTTGACCGGGACAGGATCTGAAGCTTTCTTT. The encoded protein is CASSLTGTGSEAFF.

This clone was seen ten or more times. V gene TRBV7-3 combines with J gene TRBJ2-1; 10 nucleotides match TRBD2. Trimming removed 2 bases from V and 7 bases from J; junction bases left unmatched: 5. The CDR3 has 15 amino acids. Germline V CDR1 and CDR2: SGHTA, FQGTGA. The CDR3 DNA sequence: TGTGCCAGCAGCTTACGAGCGGGAGGGTGGAATGAGCAGTTCTTC. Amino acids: CASSLRAGGWNEQFF.

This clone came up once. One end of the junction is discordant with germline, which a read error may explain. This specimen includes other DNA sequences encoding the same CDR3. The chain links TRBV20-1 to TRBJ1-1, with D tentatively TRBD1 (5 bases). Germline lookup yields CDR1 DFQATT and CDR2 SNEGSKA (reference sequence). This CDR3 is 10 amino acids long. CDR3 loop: CSALDRKAFF. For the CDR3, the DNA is TGCAGTGCCTTAGACAGAAAAGCCTTCTTT.

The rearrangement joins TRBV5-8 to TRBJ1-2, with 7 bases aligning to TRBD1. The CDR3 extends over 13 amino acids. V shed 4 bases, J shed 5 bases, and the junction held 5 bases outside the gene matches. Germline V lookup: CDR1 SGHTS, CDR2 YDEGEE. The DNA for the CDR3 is TGTGCCAGCAGCCCGACAGGGCCATATGGCTACACCTTC. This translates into CASSPTGPYGYTF.

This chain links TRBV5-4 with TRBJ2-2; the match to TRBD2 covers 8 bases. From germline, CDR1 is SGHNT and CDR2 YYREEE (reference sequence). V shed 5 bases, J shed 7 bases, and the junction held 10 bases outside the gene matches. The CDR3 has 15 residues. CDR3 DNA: TGTGCCAGCAGTTCGGCCGGGGGGGCGGGCGGGGAGCTGTTTTTT. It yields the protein CASSSAGGAGGELFF.

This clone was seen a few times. CDR3 in amino acids: CASSPGLARDTQYF. In nucleotides, the CDR3 is TGTGCCAGCAGTCCGGGACTAGCGAGGGATACGCAGTATTTT. The chain combines TRBV6-6 with TRBJ2-3, with TRBD2 matching 10 bases. The germline V gene has CDR1 MNHNY and CDR2 SVGAGI (reference sequence). The V segment lost 5 bases and the J segment 6 bases; nucleotides outside the gene matches: 5. The CDR3 sequence is 14 residues long.

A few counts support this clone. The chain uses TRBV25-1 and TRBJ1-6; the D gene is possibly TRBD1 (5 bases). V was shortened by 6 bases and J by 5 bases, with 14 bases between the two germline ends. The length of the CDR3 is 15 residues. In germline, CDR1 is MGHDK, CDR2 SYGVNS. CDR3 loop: CASRAYGRDNSPLHF. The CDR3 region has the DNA TGTGCCAGCAGGGCCTACGGCAGGGATAATTCACCCCTCCACTTT.

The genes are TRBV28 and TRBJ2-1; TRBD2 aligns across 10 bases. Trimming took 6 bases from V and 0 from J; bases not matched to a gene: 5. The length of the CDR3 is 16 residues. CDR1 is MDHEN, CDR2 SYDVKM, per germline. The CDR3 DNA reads TGTGCCAGCAGCTTTAGCGGGGGGAGCTCCTACAATGAGCAGTTCTTC. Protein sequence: CASSFSGGSSYNEQFF.

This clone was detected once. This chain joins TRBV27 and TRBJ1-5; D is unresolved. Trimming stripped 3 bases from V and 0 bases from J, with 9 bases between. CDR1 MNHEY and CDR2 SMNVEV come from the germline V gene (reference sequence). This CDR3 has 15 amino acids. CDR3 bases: TGTGCCAGCAGTTTGGTCAGGCCTAGCAATCAGCCCCAGCATTTT. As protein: CASSLVRPSNQPQHF.

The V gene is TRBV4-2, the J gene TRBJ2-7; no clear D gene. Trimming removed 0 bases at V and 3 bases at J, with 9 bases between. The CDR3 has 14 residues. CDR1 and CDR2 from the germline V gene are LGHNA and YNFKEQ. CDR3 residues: CASSQDLRGYEQYF. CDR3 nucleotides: TGTGCCAGCAGCCAAGATCTTCGAGGCTACGAGCAGTACTTC.

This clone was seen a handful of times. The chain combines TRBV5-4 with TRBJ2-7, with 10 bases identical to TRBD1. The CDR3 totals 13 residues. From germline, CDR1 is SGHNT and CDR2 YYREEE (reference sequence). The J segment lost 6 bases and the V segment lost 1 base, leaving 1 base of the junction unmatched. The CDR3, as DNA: TGTGCCAGCAGCTTGAGGACAGGGGGCGAGCAGTACTTC. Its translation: CASSLRTGGEQYF.

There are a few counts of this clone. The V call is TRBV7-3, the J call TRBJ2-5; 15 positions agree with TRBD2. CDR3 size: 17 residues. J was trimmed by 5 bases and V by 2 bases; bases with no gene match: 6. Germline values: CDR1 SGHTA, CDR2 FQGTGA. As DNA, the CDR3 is TGTGCCAGCAGCTTAGGACTAGCGGGAGGGCCGGGGGAGACCCAGTACTTC. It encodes CASSLGLAGGPGETQYF.

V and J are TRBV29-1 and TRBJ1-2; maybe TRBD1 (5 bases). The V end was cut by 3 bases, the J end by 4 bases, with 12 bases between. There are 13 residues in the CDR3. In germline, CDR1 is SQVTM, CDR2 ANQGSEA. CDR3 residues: CSVDVGAVYGYTF. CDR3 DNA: TGCAGCGTTGACGTTGGGGCGGTCTATGGCTACACCTTC.

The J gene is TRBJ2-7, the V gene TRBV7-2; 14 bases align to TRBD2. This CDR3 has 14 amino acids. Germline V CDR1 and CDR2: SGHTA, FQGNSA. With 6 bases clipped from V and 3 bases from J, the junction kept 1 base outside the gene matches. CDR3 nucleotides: TGTGCCAGCAGGGGGACTAGCGGGAGCTACGAGCAGTACTTC. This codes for CASRGTSGSYEQYF.

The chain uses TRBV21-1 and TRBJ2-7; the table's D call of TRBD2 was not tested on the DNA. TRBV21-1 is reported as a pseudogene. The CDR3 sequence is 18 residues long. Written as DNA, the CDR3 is TGTGCCAGCAGCAAAAGACGAACTAGCGGGGGGCCGGTTTGCGAGCAGTACTTC. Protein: CASSKRRTSGGPVCEQYF.

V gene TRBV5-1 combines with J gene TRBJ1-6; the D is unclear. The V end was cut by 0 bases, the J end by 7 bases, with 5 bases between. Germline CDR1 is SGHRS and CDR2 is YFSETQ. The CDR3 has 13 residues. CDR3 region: CASSLGRNSPLHF. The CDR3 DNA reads TGCGCCAGCAGCTTGGGGCGGAATTCACCCCTCCACTTT.